Below, 30 T cell receptor beta chains from the same sample are listed, as sequenced in a study of blood T cells in healthy people across ages. Using a J-beta primer mix together with a sample-barcoded 5' primer, a second PCR was run for roughly 6 to 12 cycles. Each CDR3 protein gets one entry after TCRdb re-called the 5' RACE reads with MiXCR. The sample holds roughly 800,000 distinct CDR3 sequences, over 45% seen once. Sequencing was performed on blood. These receptors came from a man in his thirties or forties in good health.

The rearrangement joins TRBV5-1 to TRBJ2-5; D uncertain. Germline assignment: CDR1 SGHRS and CDR2 YFSETQ. The CDR3 contains 11 residues. The V end was cut by 4 bases, the J end by 11 bases, with 12 bases between. The CDR3 DNA reads as TGCGCCAGCAGCCCGGACGTTGAGCAGTACTTC. It translates to CASSPDVEQYF.

A few counts support this clonotype. This rearrangement joins TRBV3-1 to TRBJ1-2; no clear D. Deletions cut 3 bases from V and 5 bases from J, with 10 bases between. Germline assignment: CDR1 LGHDT and CDR2 YNNKEL (reference sequence). The CDR3 is 13 amino acids. CDR3 residues: CASSQVRSYGYTF. DNA of the CDR3: TGTGCCAGCAGCCAGGTTCGAAGTTATGGCTACACCTTC.

The rearrangement uses TRBV12-3 or TRBV12-4 and TRBJ1-2; D is ambiguous. The CDR3 has 14 amino acids. V gave up 5 bases and J gave up 3 bases, with 13 bases separating them. CDR3 nucleotides: TGTGCCAGCAGTACCCGTCAAGAAGACTATGGCTACACCTTC. This gives the protein CASSTRQEDYGYTF.

The J gene is TRBJ2-3, the V gene TRBV20-1; D might be TRBD2 (5 bases). V was pared by 6 bases and J by 6 bases, with 13 bases between. This CDR3 region has 12 residues. CDR1 and CDR2 from the germline V gene are DFQATT and SNEGSKA (reference sequence). CDR3 loop: CSASSGLDTQYF. CDR3 coding DNA: TGCAGTGCCAGCTCGGGGTTGGATACGCAGTATTTT.

This clonotype was counted between two and nine times. The rearrangement joins TRBV29-1 to TRBJ1-2; D unresolved. V was clipped by 5 bases and J by 6 bases, with 19 bases between them. The CDR3 runs 14 residues. The germline V gene encodes CDR1 SQVTM and CDR2 ANQGSEA. This CDR3 is CSVLRPGREHGYTF. The CDR3 region has the DNA TGCAGCGTTCTAAGGCCCGGGAGGGAGCATGGCTACACCTTC. The whole variable domain, remainder taken from reference TRBV29-1 and TRBJ1-2, is SAVISQKPSRDICQRGTSLTIQCQVDSQVTMMFWYRQQPGQSLTLIATANQGSEATYESGFVIDKFPISRPNLTFSTLTVSNMSPEDSSIYLCSVLRPGREHGYTFGSGTRLTVV.

The rearrangement links TRBV12-3 or TRBV12-4 to TRBJ2-4; D could derive from TRBD1 or TRBD2 (5 bases each). The end of the DNA aligns better with TRBJ2-7, so the J call may be wrong. CDR3 size: 15 residues. The CDR3 DNA reads TGTGCCAGCAGTTTATCGCGGAGAGGGGCCTACGAGCAGTACTTC. As protein: CASSLSRRGAYEQYF.

In this sample, this clonotype turned up a few times. The V call is TRBV13, the J call TRBJ2-3; D is uncertain. Germline assignment: CDR1 PRHDT and CDR2 FYEKMQ (reference sequence). V was clipped by 5 bases and J by 2 bases, with 8 bases between them. The CDR3 has 13 amino acids. The CDR3 loop is CASSLGNTDTQYF. The CDR3 DNA reads TGTGCCAGCAGCCTTGGAAACACAGATACGCAGTATTTT.

CDR3 coding DNA: TGTGCCAGCAGCTCCACAGCGGGAGGTTCAGATACGCAGTATTTT. As protein: CASSSTAGGSDTQYF. The chain employs TRBV7-3 and TRBJ2-3; 9 nucleotides match TRBD2. The CDR3 totals 15 residues. Trimming at V came to 4 bases and at J to 4 bases, leaving 6 bases not matched to a gene. Germline V gives CDR1 SGHTA, CDR2 FQGTGA. Filled out from reference TRBV7-3 and TRBJ2-3, the complete variable domain reads GAGVSQTPSNKVTEKGKYVELRCDPISGHTALYWYRQSLGQGPEFLIYFQGTGAADDSGLPNDRFFAVRPEGSVSTLKIQRTERGDSAVYLCASSSTAGGSDTQYFGPGTRLTVL.

The sample holds many counts of this clonotype. The CDR3 DNA is TGTGCCAGCAGCTTTCGGAGGGACATTCAGTACTTC. Translation gives CASSFRRDIQYF. The chain joins TRBV11-2 to TRBJ2-4, with D possibly matching TRBD2 (6 bases). Trimming cost V 3 bases and J 8 bases, with 8 bases left between them. The germline CDR1 and CDR2 sequences are SGHAT and FQNNGV. This CDR3 spans 12 amino acids.

This rearrangement joins TRBV7-9 to TRBJ2-1, with TRBD2 identical over 8 bases. CDR3 size: 15 residues. The germline V gene encodes CDR1 SEHNR and CDR2 FQNEAQ (reference sequence). Germline trimming cut 7 bases from V and 9 bases from J; bases unmatched to any gene: 14. The CDR3 region has the DNA TGTGCCAGCAACCCAACTAGCGGAGGCCTAGGTGAGCAGTTCTTC. Residues: CASNPTSGGLGEQFF.

The chain is built from TRBV9 and TRBJ2-4; D possibly uses TRBD1 or TRBD2 (9 bases each). Judging by the DNA end, TRBJ2-7 fits better; the J call may be wrong. The length of the CDR3 is 15 residues. Germline lookup yields CDR1 SGDLS and CDR2 YYNGEE. The CDR3 DNA reads as TGTGCCAGCAGCCCTAGCGGGACAGGGCTCTACGAGCAGTACTTC. This sequence encodes CASSPSGTGLYEQYF.

V usage is TRBV20-1 and J usage is TRBJ2-1; D is ambiguous. Germline assignment: CDR1 DFQATT and CDR2 SNEGSKA (reference sequence). CDR3 size: 18 residues. V was pared by 0 bases and J by 7 bases, with 25 bases between. The CDR3 DNA follows: TGCAGTGCTAGAGATTATGGCTCCACCTCTTCTTCTCCTAATGAGCAGTTCTTC. Its translation is CSARDYGSTSSSPNEQFF.

The CDR3 DNA sequence: TGTGCCAGCAGCCAAGCTGTGGGACCCCAGCGGAATGAGCAGTTCTTC. This codes for CASSQAVGPQRNEQFF. The V call is TRBV4-2, the J call TRBJ2-1; tentatively, D is TRBD1 or TRBD2 (5 bases each). The CDR3 has 16 amino acids. Germline V CDR1 and CDR2: LGHNA, YNFKEQ. The V gene lost 1 base and the J gene lost 7 bases, with 17 bases spanning the gap.

This chain's CDR3 is CSQSGLRAFF. Written as DNA, the CDR3 is TGCAGCCAATCGGGGTTGAGAGCTTTCTTT. The rearrangement joins TRBV20-1 to TRBJ1-1; no reliable D call. The V gene's germline CDR1 is DFQATT and CDR2 SNEGSKA (reference sequence). The CDR3 length is 10 residues.

With respect to this clonotype: This clone may be a read error of a much larger clone one base away. V is TRBV20-1 and J is TRBJ2-7; D not certain. The V end lost 3 bases, the J end lost 1 base, and 10 bases lay between the germline ends. CDR3 size: 13 residues. The germline gives CDR1 DFQATT, CDR2 SNEGSKA (reference sequence). The CDR3 region has the DNA TGCAGTGCTAGTAGTAGCAGGTCCTACGAGCAGTACTTC. Encoded protein: CSASSSRSYEQYF.

This chain uses TRBV30 with TRBJ2-7; D might be TRBD2 (6 bases). The CDR3 length is 15 residues. Trimming pared 1 base from V and 2 bases from J, leaving 15 bases between. Germline loops: CDR1 GTSNPN, CDR2 SVGIG (reference sequence). The CDR3 DNA reads as TGTGCCTGGAGTGGGGTGCGGGGTATACCCTACGAGCAGTACTTC. This gives the protein CAWSGVRGIPYEQYF. The full variable domain, with the rest looked up from reference TRBV30 and TRBJ2-7, is SQTIHQWPATLVQPVGSPLSLECTVEGTSNPNLYWYRQAAGRGLQLLFYSVGIGQISSEVPQNLSASRPQDRQFILSSKKLLLSDSGFYLCAWSGVRGIPYEQYFGPGTRLTVT.

In nucleotides, the CDR3 is TGTGCCACCAGTGACCCGGGGCATAACTATGGCTACACCTTC. Its translation is CATSDPGHNYGYTF. The chain recombines TRBV24-1 with TRBJ1-2; D is possibly TRBD1 (5 bases). The CDR3 totals 14 residues. From germline, CDR1 is KGHDR and CDR2 SFDVKD. V was pared by 4 bases and J by 1 base, with 9 bases between.

This clonotype came up a few times. The V gene is TRBV29-1, the J gene TRBJ2-7; TRBD1 matches 7 bases. CDR1 and CDR2 (germline): SQVTM, ANQGSEA. The ends lost 7 bases at V and 3 bases at J; junction bases unmatched: 6. This CDR3 region has 12 residues. CDR3 nucleotides: TGCAGCGGCCGGGACAGAGACTACGAGCAGTACTTC. Its protein product is CSGRDRDYEQYF.

This chain uses TRBV15 with TRBJ2-2, with 9 bases lining up with TRBD2. CDR1 is LNHNV and CDR2 is YYDKDF in the germline V gene (reference sequence). V trimming: 5 bases; J trimming: 4 bases; junction bases outside the gene matches: 5. This CDR3 is built from 15 residues. The CDR3 region is CATSQAGGITGELFF. CDR3 DNA sequence: TGTGCCACCAGCCAAGCGGGAGGTATCACCGGGGAGCTGTTTTTT.

There are a few counts of this clonotype. The rearrangement links TRBV15 to TRBJ1-2, with D uncertain. Germline CDR1 reads LNHNV; CDR2 reads YYDKDF (reference sequence). The CDR3 loop spans 15 amino acids. Trimming pared 4 bases from V and 3 bases from J, leaving 15 bases between. The DNA for the CDR3 is TGTGCCACCAGCACGGAGGAGGCTTGGGACTATGGCTACACCTTC. It specifies CATSTEEAWDYGYTF.

This sequence joins TRBV28 and TRBJ1-1; 8 bases match TRBD1. V lost 6 bases and J lost 1; bases outside the gene matches: 7. The CDR3 length is 15 residues. In germline, CDR1 is MDHEN, CDR2 SYDVKM. The CDR3 here is CASSLIGTGNTEAFF. The CDR3 region has the DNA TGTGCCAGCAGCCTAATAGGGACAGGGAACACTGAAGCTTTCTTT.

The chain carries TRBV6-2 or TRBV6-3 and TRBJ2-1; 7 bases are a match to TRBD1. V dropped 7 bases and J dropped 4; count of bases not matched to a gene: 4. The germline gives CDR1 MNHEY, CDR2 SVGEGT. The CDR3 loop spans 13 amino acids. The CDR3 nucleotides are TGTGCCAGCATGGGGGACAGATACAATGAGCAGTTCTTC. It yields the protein CASMGDRYNEQFF.

The chain uses TRBV18 and TRBJ2-5; perhaps TRBD2 as D (5 bases). The V and J ends lost 1 base and 2 bases respectively, with 8 bases between them. The length of the CDR3 is 14 residues. Germline loops: CDR1 KGHSH, CDR2 LQKENI. CDR3 protein: CASSPRREQETQYF. The CDR3 coding sequence is TGTGCCAGCTCACCACGACGGGAACAAGAGACCCAGTACTTC.

The sample holds a few counts of this clonotype. The J gene is TRBJ1-2, the V gene TRBV7-9, with D possibly matching TRBD1 (6 bases). Trimming pared 3 bases from V and 4 bases from J, leaving 12 bases between. The CDR3 has 14 residues. Germline V CDR1 and CDR2: SEHNR, FQNEAQ (reference sequence). The CDR3 protein is CASSFRTVVYGYTF. The CDR3 nucleotides are TGTGCCAGCAGCTTCCGGACAGTTGTCTATGGCTACACCTTC.

V is TRBV20-1 and J is TRBJ2-3; the D gene is possibly TRBD2 (6 bases). The CDR3 has 16 residues. The germline CDR1 and CDR2 sequences are DFQATT and SNEGSKA (reference sequence). Trimming took off 6 bases at V and 4 bases at J, with 23 bases between the two ends. In DNA, the CDR3 is TGCAGTGCCTTGAGTTTGTCGACTAGTACGGCAGATACGCAGTATTTT. It specifies CSALSLSTSTADTQYF.

There are a few counts of this clonotype. This chain uses TRBV20-1 with TRBJ2-6; D is undetermined. The CDR3 covers 15 residues. In germline, CDR1 is DFQATT, CDR2 SNEGSKA (reference sequence). V was pared by 0 bases and J by 2 bases, with 8 bases between. The CDR3 coding sequence is TGCAGTGCTAGAGATAAAGGGCCTGGGGCCAACGTCCTGACTTTC. Translation: CSARDKGPGANVLTF.

The chain employs TRBV28 and TRBJ1-6; tentatively, D is TRBD1 (6 bases). The CDR3 totals 14 residues. The V gene lost 6 bases and the J gene lost 9 bases, with 15 bases spanning the gap. CDR1 and CDR2 (germline): MDHEN, SYDVKM. CDR3: CASRPTRGLSPLHF. The CDR3 DNA reads TGTGCCAGCAGACCGACACGGGGGCTTTCACCCCTCCACTTT.

CDR3 DNA: TGTGCCAGCAGTTGGGACAGGGCGCGTCAGCCCCAGCATTTT. Translating gives CASSWDRARQPQHF. The chain joins TRBV6-1 to TRBJ1-5; 9 bases match TRBD1. This CDR3 is built from 14 residues. V lost 5 bases and J lost 6; bases outside the gene matches: 5. Germline assignment: CDR1 MNHNS and CDR2 SASEGT.

V is TRBV7-9 and J is TRBJ2-3; 12 bases are a match to TRBD2. Germline CDR1 and CDR2: SEHNR and FQNEAQ (reference sequence). The V gene end was trimmed by 3 bases and the J gene end by 7 bases; junction bases not matched to a gene: 2. The CDR3 has 14 residues. The CDR3 nucleotides read TGTGCCAGCAGCTTCGGACTAGCGGGAAATACGCAGTATTTT. Translation: CASSFGLAGNTQYF.

This sequence joins TRBV7-9 and TRBJ2-5; D gene unclear. Trimming left V 4 bases short and J 3 bases short, with 15 bases between. This CDR3 is 15 amino acids long. The germline V gene encodes CDR1 SEHNR and CDR2 FQNEAQ (reference sequence). The CDR3 region is CASSSYKSPKETQYF. DNA for the CDR3: TGTGCCAGCAGCTCCTATAAGAGCCCAAAAGAGACCCAGTACTTC. The full variable domain, completed using reference TRBV7-9 and TRBJ2-5, is DTGVSQNPRHKITKRGQNVTFRCDPISEHNRLYWYRQTLGQGPEFLTYFQNEAQLEKSRLLSDRFSAERPKGSFSTLEIQRTEQGDSAMYLCASSSYKSPKETQYFGPGTRLLVL.